These 23 T cell receptor beta chains came from one sample sequenced in a study of cytomegalovirus exposure and HLA in healthy donors. With 60 Vbeta and 13 Jbeta primers, the PCR was carried out. Generated by immunoSEQ multiplex PCR, the TCRdb table keeps only in-frame clones and is missing some. Here the sample spans tens of thousands of clones, around 80% being singletons. What was sequenced was PBMCs. The receptors here all came from a male donor in good health and CMV-seronegative.

The chain combines TRBV4-3 with TRBJ1-6; D is ambiguous. The length of the CDR3 is 13 residues. The ends were cut back, 1 base at V and 8 bases at J, with 6 bases in the middle. Germline V gives CDR1 LGHNA, CDR2 YSLEER. CDR3 amino acids: CASSQVPDSPLHF. CDR3 bases: TGCGCCAGCAGCCAAGTCCCCGATTCACCCCTCCACTTT.

The CDR3 DNA sequence: TGTGCCAGTAGTATTCAGGGGGTCCGGAACACTGAAGCTTTCTTT. It specifies CASSIQGVRNTEAFF. This sequence joins TRBV19 and TRBJ1-1, with 7 bases lining up with TRBD1. The CDR3 covers 15 residues. Germline loops: CDR1 LNHDA, CDR2 SQIVND (reference sequence). The V gene end was trimmed by 3 bases and the J gene end by 1 base; junction bases not matched to a gene: 5. Full variable domain (rest looked up from reference TRBV19 and TRBJ1-1): DGGITQSPKYLFRKEGQNVTLSCEQNLNHDAMYWYRQDPGQGLRLIYYSQIVNDFQKGDIAEGYSVSREKKESFPLTVTSAQKNPTAFYLCASSIQGVRNTEAFFGQGTRLTVV.

The rearrangement links TRBV7-2 to TRBJ2-3, with 11 bases identical to TRBD1. The V gene's germline CDR1 is SGHTA and CDR2 FQGNSA. V lost 5 bases and J lost 6; bases outside the gene matches: 4. The CDR3 is 14 residues long. The CDR3 loop is CASSVGQGVDTQYF. CDR3 nucleotide sequence: TGTGCCAGCAGCGTGGGACAGGGGGTTGATACGCAGTATTTT. The variable domain in full, with the rest retrieved from reference TRBV7-2 and TRBJ2-3, is GAGVSQSPSNKVTEKGKDVELRCDPISGHTALYWYRQSLGQGLEFLIYFQGNSAPDKSGLPSDRFSAERTGGSVSTLTIQRTQQEDSAVYLCASSVGQGVDTQYFGPGTRLTVL.

V and J are TRBV2 and TRBJ1-1; D remains unclear. The germline CDR1 and CDR2 sequences are SNHLY and FYNNEI. V lost 1 base, J lost 4 bases, and 10 bases lay in between. The CDR3 is 14 amino acids. The chain's CDR3 is CASSEEGRGTEAFF. CDR3 sequence (DNA): TGTGCCAGCAGTGAAGAAGGACGGGGCACTGAAGCTTTCTTT.

The rearrangement links TRBV7-2 to TRBJ1-1; D possibly corresponds to TRBD1 (5 bases). Per germline, CDR1 SGHTA and CDR2 FQGNSA. This CDR3 has 15 amino acids. The V end lost 1 base, the J end lost 2 bases, and 11 bases lay between the germline ends. CDR3 loop: CASSLDPGSNTEAFF. The CDR3 DNA reads as TGTGCCAGCAGCTTAGATCCAGGGTCTAACACTGAAGCTTTCTTT. Supplemented by reference TRBV7-2 and TRBJ1-1, the full variable domain reads GAGVSQSPSNKVTEKGKDVELRCDPISGHTALYWYRQSLGQGLEFLIYFQGNSAPDKSGLPSDRFSAERTGGSVSTLTIQRTQQEDSAVYLCASSLDPGSNTEAFFGQGTRLTVV.

This clone has just one count. J is TRBJ1-2 and V is TRBV6-6; 8 nucleotides agree with TRBD1. The junction had 7 bases not matched to a gene; V was cut back by 5 bases and J by 8 bases. Germline V gene lookup returns CDR1 MNHNY and CDR2 SVGAGI (reference sequence). The length of the CDR3 is 13 residues. The chain's CDR3 is CASSDRGAGGYTF. The CDR3 region has the DNA TGTGCCAGCAGTGACAGGGGTGCGGGGGGCTACACCTTC.

The V gene is TRBV7-2, the J gene TRBJ1-1, with unresolved D. V shed 1 base and J shed 4 bases, with 7 bases lying between them. The CDR3 covers 13 residues. The germline V gene encodes CDR1 SGHTA and CDR2 FQGNSA. The CDR3: CASSLGAATEAFF. The CDR3 nucleotides are TGTGCCAGCAGCTTAGGGGCAGCCACTGAAGCTTTCTTT.

V gene TRBV7-2 combines with J gene TRBJ1-5; 9 bases map to TRBD1. This CDR3 comprises 15 residues. Germline CDR1 is SGHTA and CDR2 is FQGNSA. V shed 5 bases, J shed 3 bases, and the junction held 5 bases outside the gene matches. The CDR3 reads CASSPDRGINQPQHF. Here the CDR3 DNA reads TGTGCCAGCAGCCCAGACAGGGGGATCAATCAGCCCCAGCATTTT.

The V and J genes are TRBV6-5 and TRBJ1-1, with 8 nucleotides matching TRBD1. V gave up 5 bases and J gave up 4 bases; unmatched junction bases: 3. This CDR3 contains 13 residues. Germline CDR1 MNHEY, CDR2 SVGAGI. As DNA, the CDR3 is TGTGCCAGCAGTGCCACAGGGGGCACTGAAGCTTTCTTT. Protein sequence: CASSATGGTEAFF.

The V gene is TRBV7-7, the J gene TRBJ2-5; no clear D. Germline CDR1 is SSHAT and CDR2 is FNYEAQ (reference sequence). The CDR3 covers 15 residues. V was pared by 6 bases and J by 0 bases, with 14 bases between. CDR3 nucleotides: TGTGCCAGCAGTCTCGGCGCGGCGGACCAAGAGACCCAGTACTTC. It specifies CASSLGAADQETQYF. Supplemented by reference TRBV7-7 and TRBJ2-5, the full variable domain reads GAGVSQSPRYKVTKRGQDVTLRCDPISSHATLYWYQQALGQGPEFLTYFNYEAQPDKSGLPSDRFSAERPEGSISTLTIQRTEQRDSAMYRCASSLGAADQETQYFGPGTRLLVL.

The count of this clone is one. V gene TRBV9 combines with J gene TRBJ2-7; 8 bases are shared with TRBD2. V shed 4 bases, J shed 1 base, and the junction held 10 bases outside the gene matches. CDR1 and CDR2 (germline): SGDLS, YYNGEE. The CDR3 totals 16 residues. The CDR3 sequence: CASSPGGGGPSYEQYF. The CDR3 DNA reads TGTGCCAGCAGCCCCGGGGGCGGGGGGCCTTCCTACGAGCAGTACTTC.

This chain connects TRBV7-2 to TRBJ1-1; 7 bases match TRBD1. This CDR3 contains 16 residues. Trimming cost V 5 bases and J 0 bases; bases outside gene matches: 9. Germline V gene data show CDR1 as SGHTA and CDR2 as FQGNSA. The CDR3 coding sequence is TGTGCCAGCAGCCTAACAGGGGCTGGAATGAACACTGAAGCTTTCTTT. It yields the protein CASSLTGAGMNTEAFF.

This chain uses TRBV7-2 with TRBJ2-3; 7 positions match TRBD2. The V segment lost 4 bases and the J segment 2 bases; nucleotides outside the gene matches: 9. CDR3 length: 16 residues. Germline CDR1 SGHTA, CDR2 FQGNSA. The CDR3 sequence is CASSSKGAGITDTQYF. CDR3 coding DNA: TGTGCCAGCAGCTCCAAGGGAGCGGGGATCACAGATACGCAGTATTTT.

This clone was seen more than once but under ten times. The rearrangement links TRBV27 to TRBJ2-7, with TRBD1 as a possible D gene (6 bases). Germline V gene lookup returns CDR1 MNHEY and CDR2 SMNVEV (reference sequence). This CDR3 has 14 residues. V was pared by 2 bases and J by 1 base, with 9 bases between. As DNA, the CDR3 is TGTGCCAGCAGTTTACTGGGGGCGTCCTACGAGCAGTACTTC. Translating gives CASSLLGASYEQYF.

The chain has TRBV19 and TRBJ2-6, with 9 bases that match TRBD1. V lost 7 bases to trimming and J lost 1 base; unmatched junction nucleotides: 5. Germline CDR1 is LNHDA and CDR2 is SQIVND (reference sequence). This CDR3 spans 16 amino acids. The CDR3 region is CASTGQGGSGANVLTF. The CDR3 DNA reads TGTGCCAGTACGGGACAGGGTGGGTCTGGGGCCAACGTCCTGACTTTC.

This clone was picked up one time. Here the CDR3 reads CASSFSPDSEAFF. The CDR3 bases are TGCGCCAGCAGCTTCAGCCCAGACTCTGAAGCTTTCTTT. The chain is built from TRBV5-1 and TRBJ1-1; D is undetermined. The ends were cut back, 2 bases at V and 6 bases at J, with 11 bases in the middle. The CDR3 covers 13 residues. CDR1 SGHRS and CDR2 YFSETQ come from the germline V gene.

This chain uses TRBV10-3 with TRBJ1-1; D might be TRBD1 (5 bases). CDR3 length: 11 residues. Germline CDR1 reads ENHRY; CDR2 reads SYGVKD. Trimming left V 2 bases short and J 14 bases short, with 12 bases between. CDR3 DNA sequence: TGTGCCATCAGTGAGGGGGGGGATACGTTCTTT. Translated, it gives CAISEGGDTFF.

The rearrangement joins TRBV19 to TRBJ1-3; TRBD1 matches 8 bases. The CDR3 extends over 15 amino acids. V was clipped by 4 bases and J by 4 bases; unmatched bases: 6. Germline V gene lookup returns CDR1 LNHDA and CDR2 SQIVND (reference sequence). CDR3 bases: TGTGCCAGTAGTACCCGACAGGGGACGGGAAACACCATATATTTT. Protein sequence: CASSTRQGTGNTIYF.

The chain employs TRBV6-6 and TRBJ1-2; TRBD1 is a possible D gene (5 bases). The CDR3 loop spans 16 amino acids. The V end lost 6 bases, the J end lost 8 bases, and 25 bases lay between the germline ends. The germline V gene encodes CDR1 MNHNY and CDR2 SVGAGI (reference sequence). CDR3 sequence: CASSPEQPNARGGYTF. In DNA form, the CDR3 reads TGTGCCAGCAGCCCCGAACAACCGAACGCCCGGGGGGGCTACACCTTC.

The V and J genes are TRBV4-2 and TRBJ2-7, with TRBD2 as a possible D gene (6 bases). Germline values: CDR1 LGHNA, CDR2 YNFKEQ. The V end was cut by 2 bases, the J end by 6 bases, with 20 bases between. The CDR3 has 16 residues. The CDR3 region is CASSQSYPEEGSEQYF. The CDR3 DNA reads TGTGCCAGCAGCCAATCCTACCCCGAGGAGGGGAGCGAGCAGTACTTC.

This sequence joins TRBV25-1 and TRBJ2-5; D gene unclear. The germline V gene encodes CDR1 MGHDK and CDR2 SYGVNS. The CDR3 has 14 amino acids. V lost 4 bases to trimming and J lost 2 bases, with 11 bases between them. CDR3 sequence: CASSASKLQETQYF. CDR3 DNA sequence: TGTGCCAGCAGTGCTTCAAAGCTGCAAGAGACCCAGTACTTC.

The V and J genes are TRBV7-8 and TRBJ2-4, with D tentatively TRBD1 (6 bases). The CDR3 contains 15 residues. Germline-derived CDR1 and CDR2 are SGHVS and FQNEAQ. V lost 0 bases to trimming and J lost 10 bases, with 16 bases between them. The CDR3 region has the DNA TGTGCCAGCAGCTTAGCATCTCCCCAAGGGGGAATTCAGTACTTC. Its protein product is CASSLASPQGGIQYF. Combining the CDR3 with reference TRBV7-8 and TRBJ2-4 gives the whole variable domain GAGVSQSPRYKVAKRGQDVALRCDPISGHVSLFWYQQALGQGPEFLTYFQNEAQLDKSGLPSDRFFAERPEGSVSTLKIQRTQQEDSAVYLCASSLASPQGGIQYFGAGTRLSVL.

V is TRBV18 and J is TRBJ1-2; 7 bases fit TRBD1. The J segment lost 4 bases and the V segment lost 2 bases, leaving 4 bases of the junction unmatched. The CDR3 has 14 residues. Germline CDR1 is KGHSH and CDR2 is LQKENI. In DNA, the CDR3 is TGTGCCAGCTCACCAGCAGGGGGTTTCTATGGCTACACCTTC. Translated, it gives CASSPAGGFYGYTF.